This T cell receptor (beta chain) was recovered during a study of T-cell reconstitution after alpha-beta-depleted transplantation in children. Preparation of the TCRbeta library used unique molecular identifiers. TCRdb reprocessed the PCR reads via MiXCR and lists one record per CDR3 protein. The table has hundreds of thousands of distinct CDR3 sequences, about 12% seen once; the top ten hold around 0.76%. Findings of the study overall: There were some patients whose high TCRbeta diversity at day 60 came from surviving recipient T cells and thymic progenitors. Where alpha-beta T cells came from about two months after transplant was reportedly several hundred expanded graft clones. Counts and diversity of T cells one year after transplant came mostly from newly produced T cells.

Germline CDR1 LNHNV, CDR2 YYDKDF (reference sequence). V lost 1 base and J lost 6, with 16 bases in between. The CDR3 extends over 15 amino acids. This clonotype was observed at least ten times. What it recognizes is unknown. Sample: PBMCs, taken before TCRalphabeta/CD19-depleted stem cell transplant. The chain joins TRBV15 to TRBJ2-7; D possibly corresponds to TRBD1 (5 bases). This sequence was found in a girl aged 2 to 10 with congenital amegakaryocytic thrombocytopenia, due to receive a stem cell transplant. This CDR3 reads CATSRGLAGWSEQYF. CDR3 DNA: TGTGCCACCAGCAGAGGTCTGGCAGGGTGGAGCGAGCAGTACTTC.